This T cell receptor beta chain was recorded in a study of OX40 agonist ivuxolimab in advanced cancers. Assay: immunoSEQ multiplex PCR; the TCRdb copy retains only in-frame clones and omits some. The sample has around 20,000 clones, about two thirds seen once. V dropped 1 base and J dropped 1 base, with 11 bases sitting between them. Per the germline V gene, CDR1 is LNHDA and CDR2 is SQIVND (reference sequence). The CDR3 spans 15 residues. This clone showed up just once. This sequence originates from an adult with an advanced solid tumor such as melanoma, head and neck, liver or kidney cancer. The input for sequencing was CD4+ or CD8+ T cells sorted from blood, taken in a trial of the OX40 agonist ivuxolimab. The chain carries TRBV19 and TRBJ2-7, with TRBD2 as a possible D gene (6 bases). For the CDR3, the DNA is TGTGCCAGTAGTATAGGACTAGAGCGATCCTACGAGCAGTACTTC. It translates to CASSIGLERSYEQYF.